This T cell receptor (beta chain) was found in a study of blood T cells in healthy people across ages. The overall study: When template switching was applied, about one barcoded beta molecule was captured per two T cells.

V was pared by 2 bases and J by 6 bases, with 14 bases between. CDR1 and CDR2 (germline): MDHEN, SYDVKM. The CDR3 is 15 residues long. This clonotype was recorded many times. For the second PCR, which ran for about 7 to 12 cycles, a sample-barcoded 5' primer and a J-beta primer mix were used. Template switching added a 12-random-nucleotide identifier to every cDNA molecule. One entry per CDR3 protein results from TCRdb running MiXCR on the 5' RACE reads. Of 600,000 or so distinct CDR3 sequences in the sample, about 30% were seen once. For every donor, a draw yielded around 10 milliliters of peripheral blood.

The sequence came from an elderly woman in good health. The sequenced material came from blood. The gene calls are TRBV28 and TRBJ2-1, with D perhaps TRBD2 (5 bases). CDR3 sequence reads: CASSLAASSRNEQFF. The CDR3 DNA reads as TGTGCCAGCAGTTTAGCGGCTAGCAGCCGCAATGAGCAGTTCTTC.